The rows below give T cell receptor beta chains drawn from one sample of a study of technical replicates of blood from several donors. The table came from immunoSEQ multiplex PCR; TCRdb's copy has only in-frame clones and leaves some out. The data contain just under 60,000 clones, about nine tenths of them seen just once; the ten biggest clones take up about 3.6%. The sample consisted of PBMCs. These receptors were obtained from a human donor in good health. Some clones in this sample may be carry-over from other donors' samples. Each CDR3 is given without its conserved first and last residue.

TRBV19	ASSEYSTGGNSPLH
TRBV14	ASSPGQGGLF
TRBV7-9	ASSLAPSSYNEQF
TRBV5-1	ASSSHTANTEAF
TRBV10-3	AISKTDRGTDTQY
TRBV2	ASSEGGNRYEQY
TRBV6-1	ASTPGVRHEAF
TRBV10-3	AISTTSGRVNEQF
TRBV11-2	ASSLASTYNEQF
TRBV7-2	ASSLGITAAGSGETQY
TRBV4-2	ASSQEQGSYNEQF
TRBV6-5	ASSYSIAGAYEQY
TRBV30	AWTVPGVETQY
TRBV5-6	ASSFVGQGNYGYT
TRBV6-4	ASNIAGGSTDTQY
TRBV16	ASSQMAGRSTDTQY
TRBV5-1	ASSPGLAGGMQETQY
TRBV9	ASSGLGTSRGYEQF
TRBV30	AWGAPTGQPQH
TRBV30	AWSPGGTIYGYT
TRBV28	ASSPGGSVTYEQY
TRBV5-4	ASSLVAGSTYEQY
TRBV10-3	AISVDRSSYEQY
TRBV7-2	ASSYSGGSGGTDTQY
TRBV7-9	ASSLVLRGNTEAF
TRBV4-2	ASSQDGGTTDTQY
TRBV4-1	ASSALPRAGGNQPQH
TRBV6-6	ASSSGQGADEQY
TRBV5-4	ASRRIWGADGYT
TRBV11-2	ASSFTTSGGTPYEQY
TRBV5-6	ASSRRRMNTEAF
TRBV4-1	ASSQAWAGEPYEQY
TRBV4-1	ASSHNRGVNTEAF
TRBV5-1	ASSLALRGSYNEQF
TRBV1	TSSLRTGRGPYQPQH
TRBV30	AWSVGTAEAF
TRBV12-5	ASGWAGNYGYT
TRBV16	ASSHPGVNTEAF
TRBV9	ASSVGVGSGGQRLPV
TRBV6-1	ASSSSGGPGETQY
TRBV7-9	ASSLTQGATNEKLF
TRBV21-1	ASSAKNYGYT
TRBV6-4	ASSDSEAGYT
TRBV5-1	ASSFGGAADTQY
TRBV5-5	ASSWYGLHQPQH
TRBV7-2	ASSLVYSEQY
TRBV11-3	ASSLAGGYNEQF
TRBV9	ASSPTSGSSYEQY
TRBV15	ATSKAQGLHYGYT